This TCR beta chain was captured by sequencing in a study of blood T cell repertoires in COVID-19. Across the whole study: Both acute and convalescent COVID-19 samples were obtained from the United States, Italy and Spain.

Deletions cut 0 bases from V and 4 bases from J, with 13 bases between. Germline-derived CDR1 and CDR2 are SGHRS and YFSETQ. The CDR3 has 15 residues. As processed by the authors: From reference gene primer amplification, estimates of nucleated cell counts were derived. Clones were read by immunoSEQ multiplex PCR, and TCRdb kept only the in-frame ones, dropping some. That table furnishes V, J and clone size, whereas the DNA furnished D and trimming. The top ten hold approximately 11% of the sample, which has some 160,000 clones, 80% to 85% seen once. The V and J genes are TRBV5-1 and TRBJ1-2; possibly TRBD1 for D (6 bases). The material sequenced was peripheral blood. The TCR was taken from a man aged 65 to 79 with active or convalescent COVID-19. CDR3 residues: CASSLVGADSYGYTF. In DNA form, the CDR3 reads TGCGCCAGCAGCTTGGTTGGGGCGGACAGCTATGGCTACACCTTC.